The 14 T cell receptor beta chains below all came from one sample that was sequenced in a study of cytomegalovirus exposure and HLA in healthy donors. Sequencing used immunoSEQ multiplex PCR; TCRdb keeps in-frame clones, though not all of them. Counted here are approximately 220,000 clones, 75% to 90% occurring once; the ten biggest clones make up around 15%. The sequencing input was PBMCs. These TCRs come from a woman aged 25-40 years in good health and CMV-seropositive.

The rearrangement joins TRBV7-9 to TRBJ2-7; D unclear. The CDR3 contains 11 residues. With 5 bases removed from V and 4 bases from J, the gap between germline ends came to 6 bases. CDR1 SEHNR and CDR2 FQNEAQ come from the germline V gene (reference sequence). In DNA form, the CDR3 reads TGTGCCAGCAGCGGAACGTACGAGCAGTACTTC. Its translation is CASSGTYEQYF.

There are a few counts of this clone. The CDR3 region is CASSHTTGYEQYF. The DNA of the CDR3 is TGCGCCAGCAGCCATACGACAGGATACGAGCAGTACTTC. The rearrangement joins TRBV4-1 to TRBJ2-7; TRBD1 is a possible D gene (6 bases). The CDR3 spans 13 residues. The germline V and J ends were trimmed by 3 bases and 4 bases, with 10 bases remaining between them. From germline, CDR1 is MGHRA and CDR2 YSYEKL.

This chain uses TRBV29-1 with TRBJ2-5, with D unclear. The length of the CDR3 is 12 residues. Per germline, CDR1 SQVTM and CDR2 ANQGSEA. The V gene lost 4 bases and the J gene lost 5 bases, with 11 bases spanning the gap. The CDR3 spells CSVVGLEETQYF. CDR3 coding DNA: TGCAGCGTTGTAGGTTTGGAGGAGACCCAGTACTTC.

This clone was seen a handful of times. The V and J genes are TRBV5-8 and TRBJ2-7, with TRBD1 as a possible D gene (6 bases). V dropped 0 bases and J dropped 3 bases, with 10 bases sitting between them. The CDR3 loop spans 14 amino acids. Looked up from germline, CDR1 is SGHTS and CDR2 is YDEGEE. The CDR3 region is CASSLGAGDYEQYF. In nucleotides, the CDR3 is TGTGCCAGCAGCTTGGGGGCAGGGGACTACGAGCAGTACTTC.

The rearrangement uses TRBV2 and TRBJ2-1; 9 bases are a match to TRBD2. The V segment lost 2 bases and the J segment 3 bases; nucleotides outside the gene matches: 5. The germline gives CDR1 SNHLY, CDR2 FYNNEI. This CDR3 spans 16 amino acids. CDR3 in DNA: TGTGCCAGCAGTGAACTGGGACTAGCTGACTACAATGAGCAGTTCTTC. Translated, it gives CASSELGLADYNEQFF.

The rearrangement joins TRBV7-3 to TRBJ2-3; tentatively, D is TRBD1 or TRBD2 (6 bases each). Germline V gives CDR1 SGHTA, CDR2 FQGTGA. The V gene lost 1 base and the J gene lost 4 bases, with 15 bases spanning the gap. CDR3 length: 16 residues. The CDR3 DNA is TGTGCCAGCAGCTTAATGGGGGCAGGGGAGGCAGATACGCAGTATTTT. This translates into CASSLMGAGEADTQYF. The whole variable domain, remainder taken from reference TRBV7-3 and TRBJ2-3, is GAGVSQTPSNKVTEKGKYVELRCDPISGHTALYWYRQSLGQGPEFLIYFQGTGAADDSGLPNDRFFAVRPEGSVSTLKIQRTERGDSAVYLCASSLMGAGEADTQYFGPGTRLTVL.

This chain joins TRBV27 and TRBJ1-1; tentatively, D is TRBD1 (5 bases). Trimming took off 10 bases at V and 11 bases at J, with 23 bases between the two ends. Germline V lookup: CDR1 MNHEY, CDR2 SMNVEV (reference sequence). This CDR3 contains 13 residues. CDR3 protein: CAKWIRKAEGAFF. CDR3 nucleotides: TGTGCCAAGTGGATCCGGAAGGCAGAGGGGGCTTTCTTT.

This clone was seen a handful of times. The chain recombines TRBV30 with TRBJ1-2; D is perhaps TRBD1 (5 bases). The CDR3 is made up of 15 amino acids. With 3 bases removed from V and 8 bases from J, the gap between germline ends came to 22 bases. Germline CDR1 GTSNPN, CDR2 SVGIG (reference sequence). CDR3 residues: CAWSMRDRVYHGYTF. The DNA for the CDR3 is TGTGCCTGGAGCATGCGAGACAGAGTATATCACGGCTACACCTTC.

This clone was counted only a few times. The gene calls are TRBV5-4 and TRBJ1-5; D is undetermined. Deletions cut 4 bases from V and 2 bases from J, with 10 bases between. The CDR3 runs to 14 residues. The germline V gene has CDR1 SGHNT and CDR2 YYREEE (reference sequence). For the CDR3, the DNA is TGTGCCAGCAGCCCCGCACCTGGCAATCAGCCCCAGCATTTT. Residues: CASSPAPGNQPQHF.

CDR3 bases: TGTGCCAGCAGCGACAGGGACACCTTCTACGAGCAGTACTTC. Protein product: CASSDRDTFYEQYF. The rearrangement uses TRBV5-6 and TRBJ2-7; 7 nucleotides agree with TRBD1. The CDR3 has 14 residues. Trimming took 4 bases from V and 3 from J; bases not matched to a gene: 7. From germline, CDR1 is SGHDT and CDR2 YYEEEE.

V is TRBV20-1 and J is TRBJ2-7, with no clear D. Germline lookup yields CDR1 DFQATT and CDR2 SNEGSKA (reference sequence). The CDR3 length is 10 residues. V lost 1 base and J 6 bases, leaving 4 bases between the germline ends. The CDR3 coding sequence is TGCAGTGCTAGAGCTTCCGAGCAGTACTTC. Protein sequence: CSARASEQYF.

The genes are TRBV5-6 and TRBJ2-3, with D perhaps TRBD2 (6 bases). CDR3 size: 13 residues. Trimming took off 5 bases at V and 2 bases at J, with 9 bases between the two ends. The V gene's germline CDR1 is SGHDT and CDR2 YYEEEE. CDR3 coding DNA: TGTGCCAGCAGGCGGGACCTCACAGATACGCAGTATTTT. The encoded protein is CASRRDLTDTQYF.

The chain has TRBV27 and TRBJ2-7, with TRBD2 matching 12 bases. V trimming: 3 bases; J trimming: 4 bases; junction bases outside the gene matches: 4. This CDR3 is 15 amino acids long. Germline CDR1 is MNHEY and CDR2 is SMNVEV (reference sequence). In DNA form, the CDR3 reads TGTGCCAGCAGTTTCTCCGGGACTAGCGGGTACGAGCAGTACTTC. Residues: CASSFSGTSGYEQYF.

The J gene is TRBJ2-7, the V gene TRBV7-2, with 9 positions matching TRBD2. V trimming: 5 bases; J trimming: 5 bases; junction bases outside the gene matches: 16. The CDR3 has 17 amino acids. Germline loops: CDR1 SGHTA, CDR2 FQGNSA. The CDR3: CASSQQGLAPLPDEQYF. CDR3 bases: TGTGCCAGCAGCCAACAGGGACTAGCCCCTCTACCGGACGAGCAGTACTTC.